This TCR beta chain was sequenced for a study of T cells after yellow fever vaccination. In its sample, this clonotype was seen a few times. Its antigen is as yet unknown. Germline V gives CDR1 SGHTA, CDR2 FQGNSA. V lost 3 bases, J lost 6 bases, and 18 bases lay in between. CDR3 length: 15 residues. Overall study results and limits: Some clonotypes were seen in both the CD4 and the CD8 compartments. These made up a small share and likely arose from convergent recombination. One caveat is that FACS-sorted repertoires could contain abundant clonotypes contaminating from the bulk population.

One entry per CDR3 protein, called by TCRdb with MiXCR from the 5' RACE reads. In the table there are 550,000 to 750,000 distinct CDR3 sequences, approximately 13% of which are singletons. This sequence was found in a young man who received the YFV17D yellow fever vaccine. This rearrangement joins TRBV7-2 to TRBJ2-7; TRBD1 or TRBD2 may be the D gene (5 bases each). Sample: PBMCs, taken on the day of the yellow fever booster vaccination. Here the CDR3 reads CASSFYDGAWGEQYF. The CDR3 DNA reads as TGTGCCAGCAGCTTCTACGACGGGGCTTGGGGCGAGCAGTACTTC.